The rows below give T cell receptor beta chains drawn from one sample of a study of cytomegalovirus exposure and HLA in healthy donors. Assay used: immunoSEQ multiplex PCR; TCRdb lists only in-frame clones, some missing. The table shows approximately 280,000 clones, with around 90% occurring only once. The sample taken for sequencing was PBMCs. The receptors derive from a woman aged 18-29 years in good health and CMV-seronegative. Both conserved end residues are part of each CDR3. The D gene is left open where the match is weak. Clone size, where shown, is once, few, many, or a class for clones that have expanded.

TRBV7-7	NA	TRBJ2-3	NA	TGTGCTAGCAGCTTAGCTGGGGGGGATACGCAGTATTTT	CASSLAGGDTQYF
TRBV12-5	NA	TRBJ1-5	NA	TGTGCTAGTGGTCCGGGACTAAATCAGCCCCAGCATTTT	CASGPGLNQPQHF
TRBV7-9	NA	TRBJ1-1	NA	TGTGCCAGCAGCTTGGTAGACCTGGGGGGCACTGAAGCTTTCTTT	CASSLVDLGGTEAFF
TRBV2	NA	TRBJ1-2	NA	TGTGCCAGCAGCCCCAGGACAGATGTTTTCTATGGCTACACCTTC	CASSPRTDVFYGYTF
TRBV29-1	NA	TRBJ2-3	NA	TGCAGCGGAGAAACGGGGGATGGCACAGATACGCAGTATTTT	CSGETGDGTDTQYF
TRBV7-2	NA	TRBJ1-5	NA	TGTGCCAGCAGCTTGACAGGCAATCAGCCCCAGCATTTT	CASSLTGNQPQHF
TRBV7-9	TRBD1	TRBJ2-1	NA	TGTGCCAGCAGCCACTCGGGACAGGGTCACAATGAGCAGTTCTTC	CASSHSGQGHNEQFF
TRBV2	NA	TRBJ1-4	NA	TGTGCCAGCAAAAATCTCCCAGGGGCAACCGAAAAACTGTTTTTT	CASKNLPGATEKLFF
TRBV5-1	TRBD2	TRBJ2-5	NA	TGCGCCAGCAGCGACGGGACTAGCGGAAAAGAGACCCAGTACTTC	CASSDGTSGKETQYF
TRBV15	NA	TRBJ1-1	NA	TGTGCCACCAGCCGATCCCAGAAAGCTTTCTTT	CATSRSQKAFF
TRBV9	TRBD2	TRBJ2-3	NA	TGTGCCAGCAGCCCTGGTCGGGGGGGGGACACAGATACGCAGTATTTT	CASSPGRGGDTDTQYF
TRBV19	TRBD1	TRBJ2-7	NA	TGTGCCAGTAGTCTACAGGGGGCCCGACTCTACGAGCAGTACTTC	CASSLQGARLYEQYF
TRBV5-6	NA	TRBJ2-4	NA	TGTGCCAGCAGACCCGCAGGGGTGGGAAACATTCAGTACTTC	CASRPAGVGNIQYF
TRBV7-9	NA	TRBJ1-3	NA	TGTGCCAGCAGTTCGGGGGTGGTCTCTGGAAACACCATATATTTT	CASSSGVVSGNTIYF
TRBV12-5	TRBD1	TRBJ2-7	NA	TGTGCTAGTACCCGTTCCGGGACAGGGAGGTTCGAGCAGTACTTC	CASTRSGTGRFEQYF
TRBV19	NA	TRBJ1-5	NA	TGTGCCAGTATTCCTAAAGCGGGGCCCCAGCCCCAGCATTTT	CASIPKAGPQPQHF
TRBV5-6	TRBD1	TRBJ2-3	NA	TGTGCCAGCAGCTGGCTACAGGGGGCTGGCACAGATACGCAGTATTTT	CASSWLQGAGTDTQYF
TRBV5-1	TRBD2	TRBJ2-1	few	TGCGCCAGCAGCCCGGGGGTCTTGGGGAGGTCTAGCGGGGTCCGAGAGCAGTTCTTC	CASSPGVLGRSSGVREQFF
TRBV27	TRBD1	TRBJ2-2	once	TGTGCCAGCAGTCGACAGGGTACGAGGACCGGGGAGCTGTTTTTT	CASSRQGTRTGELFF
TRBV5-4	TRBD1	TRBJ1-6	NA	TGTGCCAGCAGTCTGTCAGGGGGCCATTCACCCCTCCACTTT	CASSLSGGHSPLHF
TRBV2	NA	TRBJ1-4	NA	TGTGCCAGCAGCTTTGACAGCCCTCTCCCTCTGGGGAATGAAAAACTGTTTTTT	CASSFDSPLPLGNEKLFF
TRBV18	TRBD1	TRBJ1-5	NA	TGTGCCAGCTCACCAACAGGGGATCAGCCCCAGCATTTT	CASSPTGDQPQHF
TRBV7-9	NA	TRBJ1-1	once	TGTGCCAGCACTCTCTTGGGGAGGGTACGGGGCGCTGAAGCTTTCTTT	CASTLLGRVRGAEAFF
TRBV5-1	NA	TRBJ2-7	NA	TGCGCCAGCAGCTTGATGTCTTACCGAGGAGAGCACGAGCAGTACTTC	CASSLMSYRGEHEQYF
TRBV10-1	NA	TRBJ2-2	NA	TGCGCCAGCAGTGACGGGGGGGAGCTGTTTTTT	CASSDGGELFF
TRBV7-3	NA	TRBJ2-3	NA	TGTGCCAGCTCGGAGGGGGGGGGCAGTGCAGATACGCAGTATTTT	CASSEGGGSADTQYF
TRBV18	NA	TRBJ1-1	NA	TGTGCCAGCTCAAGCGGACACAGTGGACAGACTGAAGCTTTCTTT	CASSSGHSGQTEAFF
TRBV19	TRBD2	TRBJ2-1	NA	TGTGCCAGTAGTATATTAACTAGCGGTTCCAATGAGCAGTTCTTC	CASSILTSGSNEQFF
TRBV9	TRBD2	TRBJ2-7	NA	TGTGCCAGCAGCGTAGGAGGCGGGGGACCTTACGAGCAGTACTTC	CASSVGGGGPYEQYF
TRBV2	TRBD2	TRBJ2-3	NA	TGTGCCAGCAAGGGCCCTTTGCGGGGGACGAGCACAGATACGCAGTATTTT	CASKGPLRGTSTDTQYF
TRBV7-7	TRBD2	TRBJ2-2	NA	TGTGCCAGCAGCCCAAAGGGACTAGCGGGGGGGCCCTATGCCGGGGAGCTGTTTTTT	CASSPKGLAGGPYAGELFF
TRBV7-2	TRBD2	TRBJ2-7	NA	TGTGCCAGCAGCCGACTCATCAGCGGGGATTCCTACGAGCAGTACTTC	CASSRLISGDSYEQYF
TRBV6-6	TRBD1	TRBJ2-3	NA	TGTGCCACTGAATGGGACAGCCCGGCGACAGATACGCAGTATTTT	CATEWDSPATDTQYF
TRBV10-2	TRBD1	TRBJ1-2	NA	TGCGCCAGCACCAAACAGGGGATCTATGGCTACACCTTC	CASTKQGIYGYTF
TRBV10-1	NA	TRBJ1-2	NA	TGCGCCAGCAGTGAAGGCAGGGACTATGGCTACACCTTC	CASSEGRDYGYTF
TRBV5-6	NA	TRBJ1-2	NA	TGTGCCAGCAACACGGGGGCTAACTATGGCTACACCTTC	CASNTGANYGYTF
TRBV6-5	TRBD1	TRBJ2-7	NA	TGTGCCAGCAGCCGTACAGGGGGCCTGGGCGAGCAGTACTTC	CASSRTGGLGEQYF
TRBV9	TRBD1	TRBJ1-2	once	TGTGCCAGCAGTCGACAGGGGGACTATGGCTACACCTTC	CASSRQGDYGYTF
TRBV19	NA	TRBJ1-1	once	TGTGCCAATAGTATAGGTCCCACAGGTGAAGCTTTCTTT	CANSIGPTGEAFF
TRBV10-3	TRBD1	TRBJ2-5	NA	TGTGCCATCAGCACGGGACAGGGGATCCAAGAGACCCAGTACTTC	CAISTGQGIQETQYF
TRBV10-3	TRBD2	TRBJ2-3	NA	TGTGCCATCCGGCCGGGACTAGCCACAGATACGCAGTATTTT	CAIRPGLATDTQYF
TRBV27	NA	TRBJ1-6	NA	TGTGCCAGCTCTTTCCAGACACAATATAATTCACCCCTCCACTTT	CASSFQTQYNSPLHF
TRBV7-9	TRBD1	TRBJ2-7	NA	TGTGCCAGCAGCTTAGGGGACAGTATCTCCTACGAGCAGTACTTC	CASSLGDSISYEQYF
TRBV4-2	TRBD2	TRBJ2-7	NA	TGTGCCAGCAGCCAAATAGCGGGGGGGCGCGAGCAGTACTTC	CASSQIAGGREQYF
TRBV15	NA	TRBJ1-1	once	TGTGCCACCAGTAAAGGCAGGGTCAACACTGAAGCTTTCTTT	CATSKGRVNTEAFF
TRBV9	TRBD2	TRBJ2-1	once	TGTGCCAGCAGTCTTTCTACAACTAGCGGGGGGGCCGGTGAGCAGTTCTTC	CASSLSTTSGGAGEQFF
TRBV30	TRBD2	TRBJ2-1	NA	TGTGCCTGGAGCGTCGGGGGGGGGCAATACAATGAGCAGTTCTTC	CAWSVGGGQYNEQFF
TRBV13	TRBD2	TRBJ2-5	NA	TGTGCCAGCAGCTCTCTCAGCGGGGAGAGGGCGGAGACCCAGTACTTC	CASSSLSGERAETQYF
TRBV10-3	NA	TRBJ1-2	NA	TGTGCCATCAGTGAGTCCGGGGATGTCTATGGCTACACCTTC	CAISESGDVYGYTF
TRBV7-8	TRBD2	TRBJ2-1	NA	TGTGCCAGCAGCTTAGCGGGGACTAGCGGGGCTAACAATGAGCAGTTCTTC	CASSLAGTSGANNEQFF
TRBV19	TRBD1	TRBJ2-2	NA	TGTGCCAGTAGTATCCGACAGGGGGCCAGGACCGGGGAGCTGTTTTTT	CASSIRQGARTGELFF
TRBV6-5	NA	TRBJ1-3	NA	TGTGCCAGCAGTTACTCGAAAGGGGTTTCGAACACCATATATTTT	CASSYSKGVSNTIYF
TRBV6-6	TRBD1	TRBJ1-3	NA	TGTGCCAGTCAGGGGGCCTACTCTGGAAACACCATATATTTT	CASQGAYSGNTIYF
TRBV10-3	TRBD1	TRBJ2-7	NA	TGTGCCATCAGCCAGGGACAGGGGGCTTACGAGCAGTACTTC	CAISQGQGAYEQYF
TRBV6-6	TRBD1	TRBJ2-2	once	TGTGCCAGCAGCACTTCGACAGGGTCGGGCGGGGAGCTGTTTTTT	CASSTSTGSGGELFF
TRBV29-1	NA	TRBJ1-1	NA	TGCAGCGTTGAAACAGAGGCACAGGGAGTTCGGGCTTTCTTT	CSVETEAQGVRAFF
TRBV6-5	TRBD1	TRBJ1-2	NA	TGTGCCAGCAGTTACTCGGGGACAGGTCGTAGTGGCTACACCTTC	CASSYSGTGRSGYTF
TRBV6-1	NA	TRBJ1-3	NA	TGTGCCAGCAGTGAAGACTTTGCGGCGGACACCATATATTTT	CASSEDFAADTIYF